This TCR beta chain derives from a study of shared clonotypes between healthy human individuals (dated by TCRdb to the early 2020s). Study-wide context: The cohort comprised a couple of women and three men aged 18 to 49 years. To estimate repertoire size and how much clonotypes are shared between individuals, the study performed deep sequencing of blood TCR repertoires from roughly five healthy adults. Libraries were prepared and TCR repertoires were sequenced by different laboratories using diverse techniques, in order to increase sequencing depth and limit assay-specific biases. For each donor, CD4 naive and CD4 memory were each run on three plates, CD8 naive on two plates, and CD8 memory on one plate. Per donor, leukapheresis produced somewhere between about 0.94 and 9 billion PBMCs. Points the paper makes about the study in general: Even with the large sequencing depth, rarefaction of the sorted-subset datasets indicated that sequencing was incomplete. Pairwise subsampling indicated that sequencing depth was expected to affect the degree of clonotype sharing among donors. When several donors were compared, the shared fraction of clonotypes was about 5.5% for naive CD4, 3.5% to 4% for naive CD8, more than 2% for memory CD4, and 0.4% for memory CD8. The small number of donors limited the genetic and exposure-history diversity represented. Higher generation probabilities were observed for clonotypes shared by all four sorted-subset donors than for non-shared clonotypes. Naive subsets generally had larger estimated clonotype richness than memory subsets. Sampling was restricted to blood, and TCR repertoires in tissue are likely to differ from TCR repertoires in blood.

Regarding this clone: Its antigen remains undetermined. Per-nucleotide qualities are absent, and no much larger clonotype sits a single base away.

Using the deep immunoSEQ assay, TCR CDR3 regions were amplified from genomic DNA by multiplex PCR. Extracted genomic DNA from each cell subset was spread evenly across all wells of several immunoSEQ 96-well plates, with each plate serving as a replicate. For sorted subsets, each replicate PCR was loaded with approximately 200 ng genomic DNA, equivalent to about 33,000 T cell genomes. Purified libraries were measured with a Qubit 3.0 fluorometer, size-checked on a Bioanalyzer 2100, and measured again with the KAPA Library Quantification kit. Every immunoSEQ 96-well plate was sequenced on a dedicated single-read 150-cycle Illumina NextSeq 550 flow cell. As for the original processing: Because the immunoSEQ output held only junctional sequences and lacked quality scores, the filtering could not match the filtering applied to full-length reads. Sequences were annotated with PyIR, a Python wrapper for IgBLAST v1.9, and V/J genes and CDR3 were assigned using IMGT germline references. Reads were removed for weak V/J assignments (E-value above 1e-6), missing CDR3, stop codons, out-of-frame junctions, or ambiguous translated residues. V3J clonotypes were defined as sequences sharing the same inferred V gene, J gene, and CDR3 amino acid sequence. To compute the percentage overlap between repertoires, the number of shared unique clonotypes was divided by the size of the smaller repertoire. Three approaches were used to assess repertoire richness: RTK rarefaction, the Chao1 estimator, and Recon v2.1 estimates of unobserved clonotypes. OLGA was used to compute generation probabilities for all TCRbeta clonotypes that the gDNA method yielded from a handful of donors. TCRdb holds this immuneACCESS table with in-frame rearrangements only. Some clones are missing; in checked studies, unresolved V genes explain under half, and the rest has no known cause. That table supplies the V and J calls and clone size; D and trimming were determined from the DNA. This sample gives 800,000 or so clones in total; just over 95% of them show up just once. The biggest ten clones account for over 0.2% of the sample.

Trimming removed 4 bases from V and 1 base from J; the gene matches leave 6 bases unexplained. For CDR1 and CDR2, the germline V gene lists SGHVS and FNYEAQ. The CDR3 runs 16 amino acids, cysteine and phenylalanine included. The read is trimmed to its CDR3 DNA, 48 bases read in frame from base 1. CD8 naive samples were CD45RO-negative cells positively selected for CCR7, giving a CD45RA+CCR7+ population that excluded TemRA cells. The donors were healthy, HIV-negative adults who had no recently reported acute infections or vaccinations. Every donor was a Caucasian adult residing in Nashville, Tennessee, USA. Blood was obtained by leukapheresis, after which PBMCs were separated by Ficoll-Histopaque density gradient centrifugation and cryopreserved in liquid nitrogen vapor phase. Purity and quantity of every magnetically sorted T cell population were checked by analytical flow cytometry. From each sorted fraction, genomic DNA was isolated and quantified by UV absorbance on a Nanodrop 2000c.

Recombination connected TRBV7-6 to TRBJ2-3; 9 bases in between match TRBD2. This receptor was identified in a man aged 25-45 years in good health. The sequencing sample was made of naive CD8+ T cells sorted from blood. The sample's cell subset or site label, in plain terms: CD45RA+CCR7+. The CDR3 region: CASSYFIAGGTDTQYF. The nucleotide sequence is TGTGCCAGCAGCTACTTCATAGCGGGAGGCACAGATACGCAGTATTTT.